Listed below are T cell receptor beta chains from one sample, sequenced in a study of monozygotic twins with inflammatory bowel disease. TCRdb reanalyzed the 5' RACE reads and collapses them to one entry per CDR3 protein, without DNA. The sample holds roughly 200,000 distinct CDR3 sequences. The sequenced material came from blood. The receptors come from a human donor with ulcerative colitis or Crohn's disease, or a healthy co-twin of an affected twin (not recorded which). CDR3s include the opening cysteine and the closing phenylalanine or tryptophan.

v_gene	j_gene	CDR3aa
TRBV20-1	TRBJ2-1	CSASGYGSGGLSSYNEQFF
TRBV4-2	TRBJ1-1	CASSQDPGTEAFF
TRBV7-2	TRBJ2-5	CASSSGSGTSTQYF
TRBV20-1	TRBJ1-1	CSAPQTGALNTEAFF
TRBV12-3/TRBV12-4	TRBJ1-1	CASRVQANTEAFF
TRBV5-4	TRBJ2-2	CASSWFYTGELFF
TRBV11-2	TRBJ1-1	CASSLRGGGYENTEAFF
TRBV9	TRBJ2-3	CASSVDEVYTQYF
TRBV5-5	TRBJ1-6	CASSPGQGAGSPLHF
TRBV5-6	TRBJ2-5	CASSLRGTKETQYF
TRBV6-5	TRBJ2-1	CASSYSSGQSYNEQFF
TRBV19	TRBJ2-3	CASTPGGASTDTQYF
TRBV12-3/TRBV12-4	TRBJ2-7	CASSFQTGIGSYEQYF
TRBV7-9	TRBJ2-7	CASSSDPYEQYF
TRBV7-9	TRBJ2-7	CASSLSFGSGEQYF
TRBV20-1	TRBJ2-3	CSVRRAGGTDTQYF
TRBV4-2	TRBJ1-1	CASSLPFRDPGKGAFF
TRBV15	TRBJ2-2	CATSRDSIAGELFF
TRBV27	TRBJ2-5	CASRPTSGRLQETQYF
TRBV6-1	TRBJ1-2	CASRAPGAKGGYGYTF
TRBV20-1	TRBJ1-6	CSAFPQQTSPLHF
TRBV19	TRBJ2-7	CASSMESGGSYEQYF
TRBV11-2	TRBJ2-3	CASSLGDINTQYF
TRBV20-1	TRBJ2-5	CSARDPGRLPWSQYF
TRBV4-1	TRBJ1-1	CASSQHLPRDRGFGVLFWGAFF
TRBV5-1	TRBJ2-1	CASRSRGGSSYNEQFF
TRBV18	TRBJ2-7	CASSPMRQDRGPYEQYF
TRBV5-1	TRBJ1-2	CASSSIPAGPTNYGYTF
TRBV5-4	TRBJ2-2	CASSLGSGQGTGELFF
TRBV18	TRBJ2-1	CASSQGTGAYNEQFF
TRBV28	TRBJ2-1	CASRTGVTYNEQFF
TRBV27	TRBJ2-5	CASIRQDPQETQYF
TRBV12-3/TRBV12-4	TRBJ2-7	CASSITGTGPSYEQYF
TRBV20-1	TRBJ2-2	CSARDRDGANTGELFF
TRBV12-3/TRBV12-4	TRBJ2-7	CASSLGERSYEQYF
TRBV7-2	TRBJ2-3	CASSFQSDTQYF
TRBV27	TRBJ2-7	CASSLGLNYEQYF
TRBV9	TRBJ1-3	CASSVEGSSGNTIYF
TRBV30	TRBJ2-7	CAATRASSSYEQYF